Reported below is one T cell receptor (beta chain). Its antigen remains undetermined. No base quality values were provided; no much bigger clone lies one nucleotide off. This specimen's time point label, per the study, means: cycle 4 day 1 (C4D1), after more than five weeks of nivolumab. Every trial patient had relapsed after autologous stem cell transplantation, and cohorts A, B and C differed in prior brentuximab vedotin exposure. The trial cohort included around 56 patients with relapsed/refractory classical Hodgkin lymphoma, and each patient had a best overall response of complete response, partial response or progressive disease. Single-agent nivolumab was administered to trial patients in the multi-cohort phase II CheckMate 205 trial. Best overall response was determined by an independent review committee according to the 2007 International Working Group response criteria. Trial PBMCs were collected just before the start of nivolumab (C1D1) and during therapy at cycle 2 day 1 and cycle 4 day 1. Peripheral blood was collected in 8 mL Vacutainer Cell Preparation Tubes, from which PBMCs were isolated by centrifugation and then cryopreserved.

The data stem from a study of PD-1 blockade in classical Hodgkin lymphoma (dated by TCRdb to about 2020). General notes on the study: Nivolumab dosing was 3 mg/kg intravenously every 2 weeks, continuing until either disease progression or unacceptable toxicity. The study used CyTOF and TCR beta sequencing to define a peripheral blood immune signature of response to PD-1 blockade in classical Hodgkin lymphoma. What the study reported, not specific to this receptor: Baseline TCR diversity was reported to be lower in newly diagnosed patients than in healthy donors, and even lower in relapsed/refractory patients. Baseline diversity similar to that of newly diagnosed patients was observed in trial patients achieving complete response, whereas significantly lower diversity was observed in partial responders and progressors. Patients starting nivolumab less than 1 year after ASCT had lower diversity and were excluded from later analyses to avoid confounding by immune reconstitution. The study was restricted to a single clinical trial cohort, and the causes of repertoire differences, possibly disease activity or prior therapy, were left undefined. By C4D1, a significant rise was seen in CD4+ TCR diversity but not in CD8+ TCR diversity (p=0.0027 vs p=0.16), and the rise was most apparent among complete responders (p=0.02).

The germline ends are 19 bases apart after V is trimmed by 5 bases and J by 5 bases. From the germline V gene, CDR1 is MDHEN and CDR2 is SYDVKM. The CDR3 contains 15 residues, cysteine and phenylalanine counted. The entry retains the CDR3 DNA only, 45 bases that are in frame from base 1. Genomic DNA was isolated using the Qiagen DNeasy kit from unsorted PBMCs as well as from negatively selected CD4+ and CD8+ fractions. TCR beta CDR3 regions were subjected to amplification by immunoSEQ multiplex PCR with primers that anneal to V and J segments. A synthetic immune receptor repertoire was used to minimize amplification bias, and any residual bias was removed computationally once sequencing was done. The paper's data handling went like this. Repertoire diversity was quantified as the Shannon entropy index using custom Python scripts. The unsorted, CD4+ and CD8+ repertoires were each analyzed separately, with the exception of combined analyses, where CD4+ and CD8+ sequences were merged in silico. A clone was considered expanded if an increase in frequency of at least 2-fold after treatment relative to C1D1 was found, and a pseudocount of 0.5 was applied to clones undetected at baseline. Clones with 0 or 1 copy at C1D1 were defined as singleton clones, while clones with 2 or more copies were defined as non-singleton clones. Clones expanded in unsorted samples were annotated as CD4+, CD8+ or unknown by matching protein sequences in sorted samples from the same patient. Wilcoxon tests on paired samples were used to test diversity changes from C1D1 to C4D1. TCRdb re-hosts the immuneACCESS table, in-frame sequences only. Its copies lack some clones; in the studies checked, an unresolved V gene accounts for under half of them, and the cause for the rest is not known. The D gene and trimming were derived from the DNA, and the V and J assignments and clone size from that table. Across this sample there are tens of thousands of clones, with 82% seen only once. The leading ten clones occupy around 18% of the sample.

The sequence was collected from a human donor with classical Hodgkin lymphoma. Sequencing was performed on peripheral blood mononuclear cells (PBMCs), taken before the fourth cycle of nivolumab. The V gene is TRBV28 and the J gene is TRBJ2-7; matching of 6 bases hints at TRBD2 as the D gene. The DNA sequence follows: TGTGCCAGCAGTCCCACGCAGGGAGGTTATAACGAGCAGTACTTC. This codes for CASSPTQGGYNEQYF.